The clone carrying this T cell receptor beta chain came up a few times. Its target is not known. This CDR3 has 16 amino acids. Looked up from germline, CDR1 is MNHEY and CDR2 is SMNVEV (reference sequence). The V and J ends lost 4 bases and 0 bases respectively, with 10 bases between them. TCR beta CDR3 region amplification was performed from RNA transcripts. A set of HTBI primers served as the primers for a first-round RT-PCR of the TCR CDR3. TCRdb re-called the multiplex PCR reads through MiXCR, storing one row per CDR3 protein. The sample carries about 410,000 distinct CDR3 sequences, around 15% recorded once. These data belong to a study of T cells in Graves' hyperthyroidism and ophthalmopathy. Study background: Specimen type is peripheral blood, collected at initial diagnosis prior to any treatment.

From more than 8 ml of fresh peripheral blood, PBMCs were isolated. Study-level results: Blood held most thyroid clonotypes expanded above 0.001 frequency. Ophthalmopathy onset followed model prediction by a median approximately six months.

The sequenced sample was blood. The sequence came from a man between 18 and 35 years old with Graves' ophthalmopathy. The chain recombines TRBV27 with TRBJ1-6; D is unresolved. CDR3 bases: TGTGCCAGCAGTTCCCACACGAGCTCCTATAATTCACCCCTCCACTTT. Translated, it gives CASSSHTSSYNSPLHF.